This T cell receptor beta chain was retrieved from a study of cytomegalovirus exposure and HLA in healthy donors (dated by TCRdb to 2016 to 2017). Background for the entire study: In an earlier analysis of approximately 640 of the donors, 250 to 350 Gb of sequence data and 117 million unique TCR beta sequences from 150 million to 200 million T cells were reported. The study used immunosequencing to profile the T cell repertoires of several hundred subjects and linked those repertoires to cytomegalovirus serostatus. Donor age, sex, ethnicity and CMV serostatus were compiled alongside the repertoire data. Roughly 300 gigabases of sequencing data and about 92 million unique TCR sequences made up an early release that covered nearly 650 HLA-typed donors. A later analysis re-examined previously published TCR beta repertoires from over 500 donors and added high-resolution HLA genotyping to investigate patterns of TCR occurrence. Both class I and class II loci were covered by HLA typing, at four-digit resolution. An earlier analysis of approximately 500 of the donors applied high-throughput TCR beta sequencing to assess whether each TCR beta V gene segment acted as functional or pseudogenic. The number of typed donors differed by locus: about 620-640 for A, B, C, DRB1 and DQB1; approximately 540 for DQA1; 600 to 610 for DPA1; and around 490 for DPB1. Besides the first cohort of approximately 670 subjects, a separate validation cohort made up of 95 to 150 different subjects was used. High-throughput TCR immunosequencing, statistical association of individual TCRs with disease status, and machine learning were combined to predict cytomegalovirus infection status. Across approximately 420 genotyped donors of the cohort, an average of roughly 230,000 unique TCR beta nucleotide sequences per donor were sequenced, and 15% to 20% of those sequences were non-productive. The genetic ancestry cluster associated with self-reported Caucasian donors included roughly 84% of the roughly 400 genotyped donors. Rather than using new phenotypic data, the later analysis identified candidate immune exposures from TCR beta sequences and from how often those sequences occurred across donors. Four to six DR-DQ haplotypes were handled as single units for association and clustering because linkage in the cohort was strong. The aim of the study was to test whether cataloging public T cell receptors could identify signatures of past pathogen exposure. Genome-wide SNP genotypes for about 60% of the roughly 670 donors were used in a later genetic analysis, which treated that subset as a discovery cohort. Every discovery cohort repertoire had been produced on one sequencing platform. Results and caveats for the whole study, not just this receptor: Presence/absence analyses assumed roughly uniform sequencing depth across donors, an assumption that may not hold. Because the 87-base-pair reads could not distinguish some IMGT-functional V segments, including TRBV6-2 and TRBV6-3, those segments were excluded. A further reported finding was that TCR beta sequences accurately predicted the HLA-A and HLA-B alleles for most subjects in the first cohort. In both the original and validation cohorts, the classifier was reported to diagnose cytomegalovirus status with high specificity and sensitivity. In a later genetic analysis, a missense DCLRE1C variant was associated with V-gene and J-gene trimming of TCR beta chains, and the association was replicated in an independent cohort. According to the authors, the approach could potentially be generalized to other disease states and immunological phenotypes. In an earlier analysis of more than 450 of the donors, most TCR beta V segments were observed in productive rearrangements about 87% or about 30% of the time, broadly matching IMGT annotations. Correlated functional status among segregating V segments might be attributable to linkage disequilibrium, but an unknown experimental factor could not be ruled out. A group of highly shared sequence variants was considered likely to be a technical artifact of the sequencing pipeline. Most CMV-associated TCR beta chains appeared to be HLA-restricted in a later analysis, and the HLA associations seemed to be driven largely by CMV exposure. In a later analysis, about 17,000 TCR beta sequences were associated with specific HLA alleles at a false discovery rate of 0.05. In this cohort, only TCR beta chains were sequenced, and detectable features were limited by the absence of alpha or paired-chain data. In a later genetic analysis, fewer N-insertions in productive TCRs were reported among donors in an Asian-associated ancestry cluster than the roughly 700-donor mean. According to a later analysis, TCR association rates differed among HLA loci, with DRB1 alleles showing the most associated TCRs and HLA-C alleles showing the fewest. Because HLA typing was missing for some donors at each locus, association tests included only the typed subset. According to a later analysis, parvovirus B19, influenza, CMV and Epstein-Barr virus appeared linked to several top co-occurrence clusters. A later analysis found that HLA-associated TCR beta chains were more clonally expanded and had lower generation probabilities than equally common non-associated chains. Across donors, most TCR sequences were observed very rarely, whereas some public TCRs were present in many individuals. Because counts were too low, approximately 18 rarely observed V segments, including chromosome 9 orphons, were excluded from the earlier analysis of a few hundred of the donors. Three of the identified cytomegalovirus-associated TCR beta chains were confirmed in vitro to be specific for cytomegalovirus antigens. CMV serostatus was the only immune exposure information available for the cohort. In the study, around 150 TCR beta chains were listed as associated with cytomegalovirus. When HLA alleles, especially DR and DQ, strongly co-occurred, attributing TCR associations to individual alleles was difficult.

In total, over 600 healthy bone marrow donors made up the cohort. At the time of sampling, all cohort members were nominally healthy, though unrecorded immune exposures were likely present. The donor was CMV seropositive and belonged to the group of 270 or so seropositive cohort members. A peripheral blood sample was collected from each donor, and TCR beta sequencing was performed on peripheral blood mononuclear cells. The Qiagen DNeasy Blood Extraction Kit was used to extract genomic DNA from the blood cell samples. Points on this clone: The antigen this receptor binds is unknown. Base qualities are not recorded, but no much larger clone differs from it by a single base.

From its cysteine to its phenylalanine, the CDR3 spans 18 amino acids. The sequence is cut down to CDR3 DNA, 54 bases in frame from base 1. From a lookup of the germline V gene, CDR1 and CDR2 are SGDLS and YYNGEE. From V the trimming removes 4 bases and from J it removes 4 bases, while the gene matches leave 9 bases of the junction unaccounted for. The library was prepared using the immunoSEQ multiplex PCR assay. The multiplex PCR relied on a mix of 60 forward primers for TCR Vbeta segments and 13 reverse primers for TCR Jbeta segments. Amplification of the CDR3 region of rearranged TCR beta genes was performed with a multiplex PCR assay on genomic DNA. The amplified TCR beta libraries were sequenced on the Illumina HiSeq System as 87-base-pair reads. Per the original workflow: In a later analysis, some 80 million unique TCR beta chains were counted across the 650 to 700 repertoires, and around 10 million of these chains were shared by at least two donors. A nearest-neighbor algorithm error-corrected the raw reads and collapsed the reads into unique sequences, merging closely related sequences to remove PCR and sequencing errors. CDR3 sequences were aligned to IMGT reference sequences to assign V, D and J gene segments. Each retained sequence needed at least a six-nucleotide match to both a V gene segment and a J gene segment. A rearrangement was called productive if the CDR3 had no stop codons and remained in frame with V and J, and every other rearrangement was called non-productive. CDR3 was defined by IMGT convention, running from the second conserved V-encoded cysteine to the conserved J-encoded phenylalanine. In an earlier analysis of roughly 610 of the donors, sequences lacking an unambiguous match to a single V gene segment were excluded. An earlier analysis of 550 to 650 of the donors classified V segments as functional when productive rearrangements were above 56.7% and as segregating when the standard deviation between donors was above 5%. A statistical classification framework was built for diagnosing cytomegalovirus status from the catalog of TCR beta chain sequences. A later analysis assigned V and J genes by comparing TCR nucleotide sequences with IMGT/GENE-DB human TR gene sequences. In a later analysis, CDR3 sequences and most-parsimonious VDJ recombination scenarios were assigned using the TCRdist pipeline. In a later analysis, each TCR beta chain was defined by its CDR3 amino acid sequence together with its V-gene family, and reads lacking a unique V-gene family were excluded. A later analysis removed 550 to 700 highly shared, low-generation-probability nucleotide sequences to deal with suspected cross-contamination and a sequencing artifact. A later analysis calculated a clonal expansion index for each public chain from normalized within-repertoire ranks of inferred template counts. In a later analysis, generation probabilities were computed with a VDJ recombination model fitted to out-of-frame rearrangements, and the resulting probabilities were checked against IGoR. In a later analysis, hypergeometric tests were used to score TCR-TCR, TCR-HLA and TCR-CMV co-occurrence, with a repertoire-size bias correction applied to TCR pairs. False discovery rates were estimated in a later analysis by permuting HLA or CMV assignments 20 times. In a later analysis, co-occurring TCRs were grouped using DBSCAN, with TCRdist sequence similarity added in when clustering inside HLA-allele-positive subsets. For co-occurrence clustering, repertoires with fewer than 30,000 or more than 120,000 public chains were excluded, along with 4 to 6 repertoires with anomalous nucleotide sharing. TCRdb obtained this table from immuneACCESS and retained in-frame rearrangements with V and J assigned. These tables miss some clones; where compared with another copy, unresolved V genes account for less than half of the shortfall, and the remainder is unexplained. V, J and clone size reflect that table, while D and trimming were determined from the DNA. Counted in this sample were 150,000 to 200,000 clones; around three quarters of them appeared once. 2% to 3% of the sample is taken by the ten largest.

This receptor chain uses TRBV9 and TRBJ2-6; TRBD1 lines up with 12 middle nucleotides. Sequencing was done on a sample of PBMCs. This clonotype was sampled from a woman in her 30s in good health and CMV-seropositive. The bases are TGTGCCAGCAGCCCAACCGGGACAGGGGGCTACGGGGCCAACGTCCTGACTTTC. Translation gives CASSPTGTGGYGANVLTF. Reference TRBV9 and TRBJ2-6 genes cover what lies past the CDR3, so the full variable domain is DSGVTQTPKHLITATGQRVTLRCSPRSGDLSVYWYQQSLDQGLQFLIQYYNGEERAKGNILERFSAQQFPDLHSELNLSSLELGDSALYFCASSPTGTGGYGANVLTFGAGSRLTVL.